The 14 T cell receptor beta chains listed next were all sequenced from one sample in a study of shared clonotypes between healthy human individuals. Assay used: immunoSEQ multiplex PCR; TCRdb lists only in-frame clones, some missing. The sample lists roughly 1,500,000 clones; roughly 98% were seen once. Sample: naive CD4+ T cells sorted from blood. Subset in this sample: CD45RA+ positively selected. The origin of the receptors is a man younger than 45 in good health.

The CDR3 loop reads CASRPDGEQFF. The CDR3 DNA reads TGTGCCAGCAGGCCGGACGGCGAGCAGTTCTTC. The genes are TRBV7-9 and TRBJ2-1, with D uncertain. The CDR3 is 11 residues long. V was trimmed by 6 bases and J by 10 bases, leaving 10 bases between them. From germline, CDR1 is SEHNR and CDR2 FQNEAQ (reference sequence). Looking up the rest from reference TRBV7-9 and TRBJ2-1 gives the full variable domain: DTGVSQNPRHKITKRGQNVTFRCDPISEHNRLYWYRQTLGQGPEFLTYFQNEAQLEKSRLLSDRFSAERPKGSFSTLEIQRTEQGDSAMYLCASRPDGEQFFGPGTRLTVL.

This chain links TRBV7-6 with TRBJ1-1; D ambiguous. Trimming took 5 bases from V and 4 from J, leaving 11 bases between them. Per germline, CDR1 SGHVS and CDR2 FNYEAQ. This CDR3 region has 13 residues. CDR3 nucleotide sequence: TGTGCCAGCAGCGTACGGGAATCCACTGAAGCTTTCTTT. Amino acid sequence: CASSVRESTEAFF.

The CDR3 DNA reads as TGTGCCAGTAGTATCCCGACAGGGCGATACTATGGCTACACCTTC. Protein: CASSIPTGRYYGYTF. The chain joins TRBV19 to TRBJ1-2, with 7 bases matching TRBD1. The CDR3 totals 15 residues. In germline, CDR1 is LNHDA, CDR2 SQIVND (reference sequence). The J segment lost 3 bases and the V segment lost 3 bases, leaving 7 bases of the junction unmatched. Full variable domain (missing parts from reference TRBV19 and TRBJ1-2): DGGITQSPKYLFRKEGQNVTLSCEQNLNHDAMYWYRQDPGQGLRLIYYSQIVNDFQKGDIAEGYSVSREKKESFPLTVTSAQKNPTAFYLCASSIPTGRYYGYTFGSGTRLTVV.

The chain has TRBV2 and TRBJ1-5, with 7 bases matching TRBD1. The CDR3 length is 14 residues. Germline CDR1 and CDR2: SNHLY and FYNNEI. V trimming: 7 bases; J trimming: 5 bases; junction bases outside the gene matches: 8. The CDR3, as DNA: TGTGCCAGCACCCGGGACAGTCGAGATCAGCCCCAGCATTTT. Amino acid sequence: CASTRDSRDQPQHF.

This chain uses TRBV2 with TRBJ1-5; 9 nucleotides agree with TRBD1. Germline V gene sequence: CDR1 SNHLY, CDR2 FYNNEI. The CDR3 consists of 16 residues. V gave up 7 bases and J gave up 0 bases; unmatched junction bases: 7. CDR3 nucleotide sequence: TGTGCCAGCAATCAACAGGGGGCTTATAGCAATCAGCCCCAGCATTTT. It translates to CASNQQGAYSNQPQHF.

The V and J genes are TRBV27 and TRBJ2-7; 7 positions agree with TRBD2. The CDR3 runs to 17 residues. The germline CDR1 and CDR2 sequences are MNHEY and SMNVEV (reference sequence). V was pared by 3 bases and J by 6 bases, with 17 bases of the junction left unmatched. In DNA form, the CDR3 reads TGTGCCAGCAGTTTCCCTCCCCTTAGATTAGCGGGCTCCGAGCAGTACTTC. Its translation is CASSFPPLRLAGSEQYF.

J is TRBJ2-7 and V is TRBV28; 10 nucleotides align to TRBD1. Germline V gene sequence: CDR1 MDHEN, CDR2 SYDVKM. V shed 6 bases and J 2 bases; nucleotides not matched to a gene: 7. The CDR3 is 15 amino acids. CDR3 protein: CASRTSGTGAYEQYF. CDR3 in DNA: TGTGCCAGCAGGACTTCCGGGACAGGGGCCTACGAGCAGTACTTC.

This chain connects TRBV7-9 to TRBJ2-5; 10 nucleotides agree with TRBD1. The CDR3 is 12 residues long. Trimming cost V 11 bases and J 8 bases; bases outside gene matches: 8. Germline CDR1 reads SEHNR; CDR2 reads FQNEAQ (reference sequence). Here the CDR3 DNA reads TGTGCCCGACAGGGGGCGTCGAAAACCCAGTACTTC. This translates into CARQGASKTQYF.

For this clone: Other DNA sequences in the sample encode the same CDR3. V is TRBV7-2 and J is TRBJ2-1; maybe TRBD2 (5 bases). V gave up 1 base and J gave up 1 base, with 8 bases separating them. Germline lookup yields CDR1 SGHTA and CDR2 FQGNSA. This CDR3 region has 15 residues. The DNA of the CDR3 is TGTGCCAGCAGCTTAGTTGGAGGTTCCTACAATGAGCAGTTCTTC. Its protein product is CASSLVGGSYNEQFF.

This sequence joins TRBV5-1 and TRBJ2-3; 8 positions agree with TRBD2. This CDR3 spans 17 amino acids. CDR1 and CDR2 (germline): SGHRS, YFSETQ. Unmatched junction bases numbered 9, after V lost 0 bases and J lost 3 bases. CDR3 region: CASSLAATGGPTDTQYF. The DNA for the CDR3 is TGCGCCAGCAGCTTGGCCGCAACGGGAGGGCCAACAGATACGCAGTATTTT.

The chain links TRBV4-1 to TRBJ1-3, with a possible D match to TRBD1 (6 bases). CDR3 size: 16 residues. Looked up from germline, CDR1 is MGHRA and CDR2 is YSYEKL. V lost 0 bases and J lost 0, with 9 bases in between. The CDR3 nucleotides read TGCGCCAGCAGCCAAGATGAGGGGGGCTCTGGAAACACCATATATTTT. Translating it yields CASSQDEGGSGNTIYF.

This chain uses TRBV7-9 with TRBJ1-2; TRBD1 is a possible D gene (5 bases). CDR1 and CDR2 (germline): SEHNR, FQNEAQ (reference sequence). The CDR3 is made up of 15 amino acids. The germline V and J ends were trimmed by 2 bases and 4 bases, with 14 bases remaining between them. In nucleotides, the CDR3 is TGTGCCAGCAGCTTACCGCTGGCCGGGGGCTATGGCTACACCTTC. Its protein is CASSLPLAGGYGYTF.

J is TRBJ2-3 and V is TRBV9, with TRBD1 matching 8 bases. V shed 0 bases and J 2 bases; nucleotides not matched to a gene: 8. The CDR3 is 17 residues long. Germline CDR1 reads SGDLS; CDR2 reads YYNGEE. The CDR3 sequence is CASSVDPTGAITDTQYF. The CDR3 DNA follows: TGTGCCAGCAGCGTAGACCCGACAGGGGCTATCACAGATACGCAGTATTTT.

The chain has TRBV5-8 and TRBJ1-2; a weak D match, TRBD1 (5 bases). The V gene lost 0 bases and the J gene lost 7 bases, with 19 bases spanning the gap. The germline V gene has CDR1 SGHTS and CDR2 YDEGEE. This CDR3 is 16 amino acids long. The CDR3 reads CASSLDVGRGNGGYTF. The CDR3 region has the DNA TGTGCCAGCAGCTTGGACGTCGGGAGGGGCAACGGTGGCTACACCTTC.